The source of this TCR beta chain is a study of T cells after yellow fever vaccination (dated 2019 in TCRdb). Background on the whole study: Libraries from fractions with low cell numbers were prepared with the SMART-Seq v4 Ultra Low Input RNA kit. To track T-cell clones before and after primary and booster YFV17D yellow fever vaccination, bulk TCR alpha and beta repertoires were sequenced longitudinally. Two healthy male donors, one aged 18 to 29 and one aged 30 to 40 years, made up the cohort. Blood was collected at multiple timepoints before and after primary and secondary immunization, and bulk PBMC replicates and cell subsets were isolated.

Study-wide conclusions, independent of this receptor: Most clones expanded after primary vaccination were re-detected after the booster (just under 97% of CD4 and about nine tenths of CD8), suggesting broad memory maintenance. Because only a couple of donors were included in the study, the extent to which the findings can be generalized is limited. Compared with the primary T-cell response, the secondary T-cell response was weaker but faster, peaking on day 5 rather than day 15. A small share of clonotypes was detected in both CD4 and CD8 compartments, with the overlap likely arising from convergent recombination. Computational filtering was needed because FACS-sorted repertoires could contain abundant contaminating clonotypes from the bulk population.

This clonotype was recorded a few times. Its antigen target is currently unknown. It has no much larger one-base neighbor in the sample; base qualities were not kept. This specimen's treatment or condition label, per the study, means: live attenuated yellow fever vaccine strain. At each blood-draw timepoint, two biological replicates of bulk PBMCs were obtained. PBMCs were isolated from peripheral blood using a standard Ficoll-Paque protocol. RNA was extracted with TriZol from bulk PBMCs, CD4 and CD8 fractions, and dextramer-positive and dextramer-negative fractions. The data were produced on an Illumina NovaSeq 6000. TCR cDNA was synthesized by 5'RACE template switching, which introduced a universal primer site and unique molecular identifiers. Priming of cDNA synthesis was performed from both the TCR alpha and TCR beta constant segments. Two PCR steps were used to amplify libraries, with sample barcodes and sequencing adapters being added in the second step. Libraries were sequenced on Illumina HiSeq 2500 (2x100 bp) or NovaSeq (2x150 bp). From the authors' description of their analysis: MIGEC was used to demultiplex reads and collapse the reads into UMI consensus sequences, and MiXCR was used for V(D)J alignment. Using edgeR on replicate PBMC samples, clonotypes were called vaccine-responding if FDR was below 0.01 and the log2 fold change was above 5 up to day 15. CD4 or CD8 identity was assigned to each bulk clonotype according to whether the clonotype was present at higher abundance in the sequenced CD4 repertoire or the sequenced CD8 repertoire. Using fastp trimming at Q25 and MiXCR clonotype assembly, TCRdb reanalyzed the public sequencing data and kept in-frame beta chains. Entries are consolidated by CDR3 protein sequence, retaining the most common genes and DNA. These V and J calls derive from TCRdb rather than the authors' analysis. The sample data list 350,000 to 450,000 distinct CDR3 sequences, and around 20% of these were observed just once. 15% to 20% of the sample belongs to the ten largest clones.

The clonotype originates from a man between 18 and 29 years old who received the YFV17D yellow fever vaccine. This specimen was PBMCs, taken before the yellow fever booster vaccination.

In nucleotides, the sequence is TGCAGTGCTAGCCGAGGACTAGCGGGCGAGCAGTACGTC. The resulting protein is CSASRGLAGEQYV. The rearrangement joined TRBV20-1 to TRBJ2-7; 11 middle bases align to TRBD2. The CDR3 numbers 13 residues from cysteine through valine. Only CDR3 DNA is held: 39 bases, read in frame from base 1. The germline V gene (reference sequence) specifies DFQATT as CDR1 and SNEGSKA as CDR2. V trim: 3 bases; J trim: 6 bases; unmatched bases: 4.